These 21 T cell receptor beta chains originate from one sample sequenced in a study of response to subunit inactivated influenza vaccine. TCRdb reprocessed the RT-PCR reads via MiXCR and lists one record per CDR3 protein. The data hold about 500,000 distinct CDR3 sequences, with about 17% observed a single time. The sample was CD4+ T cells sorted from PBMCs, taken about 23 months after vaccination. The source is a man aged 45 to 75 who received an inactivated influenza vaccine.

As concerns this clonotype: The germline gene is not matched at one end of the junction; a read error may be the cause. The chain has TRBV5-6 and TRBJ1-2; 7 bases map to TRBD1. From germline, CDR1 is SGHDT and CDR2 YYEEEE. The CDR3 contains 12 residues. The CDR3 coding sequence is TGTGCCAGCAGCTTGGGGGCGGACAGGACCCTCTTC. The encoded protein is CASSLGADRTLF.

This clonotype was found a few times. The chain carries TRBV18 and TRBJ2-1; the match to TRBD2 covers 8 bases. The germline V gene encodes CDR1 KGHSH and CDR2 LQKENI. V gave up 6 bases and J gave up 2 bases; unmatched junction bases: 9. The CDR3 is 16 residues long. Here the CDR3 DNA reads TGTGCCAGCTCTGCCGGGGTAGCGGGGACCTACAATGAGCAGTTCTTC. Translating it yields CASSAGVAGTYNEQFF.

V gene TRBV5-1 combines with J gene TRBJ1-2; tentative D call: TRBD1 (5 bases). The germline V and J ends were trimmed by 0 bases and 6 bases, with 15 bases remaining between them. The CDR3 is 15 residues long. The germline V gene has CDR1 SGHRS and CDR2 YFSETQ. In DNA form, the CDR3 reads TGCGCCAGCAGCTTGGGACCCTTTGTGGGGGATGGCTACACCTTC. Amino acids: CASSLGPFVGDGYTF.

The J gene is TRBJ2-1, the V gene TRBV18, with D possibly TRBD1 on 6 matching bases. Trimming shortened V by 3 bases and J by 0 bases, and 21 bases separated the two germline ends. The V gene's germline CDR1 is KGHSH and CDR2 LQKENI. The CDR3 length is 19 residues. The CDR3 region has the DNA TGTGCCAGCTCACCGCAATCCTACAGGGTGTCGAGCTCCTACAATGAGCAGTTCTTC. Its protein product is CASSPQSYRVSSSYNEQFF.

The gene calls are TRBV20-1 and TRBJ2-3, with 7 nucleotides matching TRBD2. The germline V gene has CDR1 DFQATT and CDR2 SNEGSKA (reference sequence). This CDR3 has 14 amino acids. The J segment lost 0 bases and the V segment lost 5 bases, leaving 5 bases of the junction unmatched. CDR3 nucleotides: TGCAGTGCTGGGGACTATTCTAGCACAGATACGCAGTATTTT. It yields the protein CSAGDYSSTDTQYF.

The chain uses TRBV6-1 and TRBJ1-1; D unresolved. CDR1 and CDR2 from the germline V gene are MNHNS and SASEGT. Trimming stripped 7 bases from V and 0 bases from J, with 9 bases between. CDR3 length: 13 residues. CDR3 protein: CASMSGMNTEAFF. The CDR3 DNA reads TGTGCCAGCATGAGCGGCATGAACACTGAAGCTTTCTTT.

This clonotype was detected many times. This CDR3 reads CASSLGLGGEQFF. CDR3 DNA sequence: TGTGCCAGCAGTCTGGGACTAGGAGGTGAGCAGTTCTTC. The V call is TRBV12-3 or TRBV12-4, the J call TRBJ2-1; 8 bases map to TRBD2. Trimming took 5 bases from V and 9 from J; bases not matched to a gene: 6. The CDR3 runs 13 residues.

There are a few counts of this clonotype. The J gene is TRBJ1-2, the V gene TRBV24-1; D possibly corresponds to TRBD1 (6 bases). CDR3 length: 14 residues. The germline V and J ends were trimmed by 7 bases and 0 bases, with 11 bases remaining between them. CDR1 and CDR2 (germline): KGHDR, SFDVKD. In DNA form, the CDR3 reads TGTGCCACCAGGGACTCAGGGGCTAACTATGGCTACACCTTC. Translated: CATRDSGANYGYTF.

The J gene is TRBJ1-4, the V gene TRBV7-2; D remains ambiguous. V lost 5 bases to trimming and J lost 5 bases, with 12 bases between them. The CDR3 consists of 14 residues. Germline values: CDR1 SGHTA, CDR2 FQGNSA. CDR3 nucleotides: TGTGCCAGCAGCCCACTTAGGGCAAATGAAAAACTGTTTTTT. It encodes CASSPLRANEKLFF.

This clonotype was observed a few times. The chain recombines TRBV6-6 with TRBJ2-7; either TRBD1 or TRBD2 may fit D (6 bases each). Per the germline V gene, CDR1 is MNHNY and CDR2 is SVGAGI (reference sequence). V gave up 2 bases and J gave up 12 bases, with 11 bases separating them. CDR3 length equals 11 residues. The CDR3 bases are TGTGCCAGCAGTTACCAGGGGACTCCGTACTTC. Its protein product is CASSYQGTPYF.

The chain joins TRBV3-1 to TRBJ2-7, with TRBD2 matching over 11 bases. In germline, CDR1 is LGHDT, CDR2 YNNKEL (reference sequence). Trimming removed 5 bases from V and 4 bases from J; junction bases left unmatched: 7. This CDR3 has 15 residues. Written as DNA, the CDR3 is TGTGCCAGCAGCAGTACTAGCGGGAGAGGTTACGAGCAGTACTTC. It is translated as CASSSTSGRGYEQYF.

In this sample, this clonotype turned up a few times. The chain joins TRBV7-9 to TRBJ1-2, with TRBD1 matching 10 bases. Germline-derived CDR1 and CDR2 are SEHNR and FQNEAQ (reference sequence). CDR3 length equals 16 residues. Trimming cost V 7 bases and J 1 base; bases outside gene matches: 9. CDR3 nucleotides: TGTGCCAGCATCGATCAACGGACAGGGGGTAACTATGGCTACACCTTC. Its translation is CASIDQRTGGNYGYTF.

The V call is TRBV5-1, the J call TRBJ2-5; maybe TRBD1 (5 bases). Germline V gives CDR1 SGHRS, CDR2 YFSETQ. Trimming left V 6 bases short and J 7 bases short, with 16 bases between. The CDR3 is made up of 13 amino acids. CDR3 loop: CASTGRDGGTQYF. The CDR3 DNA reads TGCGCCAGCACCGGCAGGGATGGTGGGACCCAGTACTTC.

A few counts support this clonotype. This sequence joins TRBV20-1 and TRBJ2-2, with 8 nucleotides matching TRBD2. J was trimmed by 5 bases and V by 4 bases; bases with no gene match: 9. The CDR3 sequence is 15 residues long. CDR1 is DFQATT, CDR2 SNEGSKA, per germline (reference sequence). The CDR3 here is CSANPGGGVTGELFF. DNA of the CDR3: TGCAGTGCTAACCCGGGGGGGGGCGTAACCGGGGAGCTGTTTTTT.

The CDR3 protein is CASSQHERSPLHF. DNA for the CDR3: TGTGCCAGCAGCCAGCATGAACGGTCACCCCTCCACTTT. This sequence joins TRBV14 and TRBJ1-6; D gene uncertain. In germline, CDR1 is SGHDN, CDR2 FVKESK. V was cut by 3 bases and J by 10 bases, with 10 bases left in between. This CDR3 region has 13 residues. The entire variable domain, with the rest obtained from reference TRBV14 and TRBJ1-6, is as follows: EAGVTQFPSHSVIEKGQTVTLRCDPISGHDNLYWYRRVMGKEIKFLLHFVKESKQDESGMPNNRFLAERTGGTYSTLKVQPAELEDSGVYFCASSQHERSPLHFGNGTRLTVT.

J is TRBJ1-3 and V is TRBV7-9, with TRBD1 as a possible D gene (5 bases). The CDR3 totals 14 residues. Germline CDR1 reads SEHNR; CDR2 reads FQNEAQ (reference sequence). Trimming cost V 7 bases and J 2 bases, with 12 bases left between them. CDR3 loop: CASTKTDPGNTIYF. The CDR3, as DNA: TGTGCCAGCACAAAGACAGACCCTGGAAACACCATATATTTT. Using reference TRBV7-9 and TRBJ1-3 for the parts outside the CDR3, the full variable domain is DTGVSQNPRHKITKRGQNVTFRCDPISEHNRLYWYRQTLGQGPEFLTYFQNEAQLEKSRLLSDRFSAERPKGSFSTLEIQRTEQGDSAMYLCASTKTDPGNTIYFGEGSWLTVV.

The chain combines TRBV20-1 with TRBJ2-3, with D possibly matching TRBD1 (6 bases). There are 15 residues in the CDR3. The ends were cut back, 7 bases at V and 0 bases at J, with 17 bases in the middle. Germline lookup yields CDR1 DFQATT and CDR2 SNEGSKA (reference sequence). The DNA of the CDR3 is TGCAGTGATATCCCCGGGACAACCAGCACAGATACGCAGTATTTT. The encoded protein is CSDIPGTTSTDTQYF.

The table lists this clonotype with a few counts. The rearrangement links TRBV28 to TRBJ2-4; the D gene is possibly TRBD1 (5 bases). Germline V gene sequence: CDR1 MDHEN, CDR2 SYDVKM. The CDR3 spans 15 residues. Trimming took 5 bases from V and 0 from J, leaving 11 bases between them. CDR3 protein: CASSDSQVAKNIQYF. The CDR3 nucleotides read TGTGCCAGCAGTGACAGTCAGGTAGCCAAAAACATTCAGTACTTC.

In its sample, this clonotype was seen a few times. The V and J genes are TRBV14 and TRBJ1-2; D remains unclear. Per germline, CDR1 SGHDN and CDR2 FVKESK. The CDR3 runs 17 residues. The V and J ends lost 0 bases and 4 bases respectively, with 18 bases between them. The CDR3 DNA follows: TGTGCCAGCAGCCAAGATTTTTATTCGGGAGGGATCTATGGCTACACCTTC. Amino acid sequence: CASSQDFYSGGIYGYTF. The entire variable domain, with the rest obtained from reference TRBV14 and TRBJ1-2, is as follows: EAGVTQFPSHSVIEKGQTVTLRCDPISGHDNLYWYRRVMGKEIKFLLHFVKESKQDESGMPNNRFLAERTGGTYSTLKVQPAELEDSGVYFCASSQDFYSGGIYGYTFGSGTRLTVV.

The chain carries TRBV6-2 or TRBV6-3 and TRBJ2-7; D possibly corresponds to TRBD2 (6 bases). Per the germline V gene, CDR1 is MNHEY and CDR2 is SVGEGT. CDR3 length: 13 residues. V gave up 6 bases and J gave up 4 bases, with 13 bases separating them. DNA for the CDR3: TGTGCCAGCAGAAGCGGAGGGTGGTACGAGCAGTACTTC. Encoded protein: CASRSGGWYEQYF.

The chain uses TRBV4-1 and TRBJ2-7; 8 positions agree with TRBD2. The CDR3 has 16 amino acids. V dropped 0 bases and J dropped 3; count of bases not matched to a gene: 7. CDR1 and CDR2 (germline): MGHRA, YSYEKL. The CDR3 here is CASSQDVAGGGYEQYF. The DNA of the CDR3 is TGCGCCAGCAGCCAAGATGTGGCGGGAGGCGGCTACGAGCAGTACTTC.